The clone carrying this T cell receptor beta chain came up once. Its antigen is unidentified. The data were produced by immunoSEQ multiplex PCR, yet TCRdb's version contains in-frame clones alone and is incomplete. The profile shows roughly 2,500,000 clones, roughly 93% of them singletons. This entry belongs to a study of shared clonotypes between healthy human individuals. Overall study results and limits: Sharing across four donors was seen in 4% to 6.5% of naive CD4 clonotypes. Larger estimated richness was generally recorded for naive subsets relative to memory subsets.

The CDR3 consists of 16 residues. The germline V and J ends were trimmed by 0 bases and 3 bases, with 12 bases remaining between them. Per the germline V gene, CDR1 is LGHNA and CDR2 is YNFKEQ. This clonotype was sampled from a man between 18 and 35 years old in good health. Some clones in this sample may be carry-over from other donors' samples. Sequencing used naive CD4+ T cells from PBMCs. Subset here: CD45RA+ positively selected. The gene calls are TRBV4-2 and TRBJ2-1; D might be TRBD2 (6 bases). The CDR3: CASSQDLTGSYNEQFF. The CDR3, as DNA: TGTGCCAGCAGCCAAGATCTGACCGGGAGCTACAATGAGCAGTTCTTC.